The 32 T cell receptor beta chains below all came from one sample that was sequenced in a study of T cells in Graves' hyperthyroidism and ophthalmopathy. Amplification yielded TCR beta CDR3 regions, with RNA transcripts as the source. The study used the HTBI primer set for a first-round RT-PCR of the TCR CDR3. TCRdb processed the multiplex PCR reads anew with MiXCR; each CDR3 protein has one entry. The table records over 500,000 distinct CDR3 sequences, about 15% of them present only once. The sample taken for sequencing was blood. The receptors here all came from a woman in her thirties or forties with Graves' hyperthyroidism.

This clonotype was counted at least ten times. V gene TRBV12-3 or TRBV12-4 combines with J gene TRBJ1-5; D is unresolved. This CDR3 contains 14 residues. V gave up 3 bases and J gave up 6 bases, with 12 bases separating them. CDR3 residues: CASSFLGRSQPQHF. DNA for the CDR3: TGTGCCAGCAGTTTCTTAGGGCGCAGTCAGCCCCAGCATTTT.

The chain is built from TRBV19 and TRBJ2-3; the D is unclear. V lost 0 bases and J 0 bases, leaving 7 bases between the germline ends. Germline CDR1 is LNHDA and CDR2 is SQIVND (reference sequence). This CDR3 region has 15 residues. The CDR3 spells CASSIDLASTDTQYF. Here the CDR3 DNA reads TGTGCCAGTAGTATAGACCTGGCTAGCACAGATACGCAGTATTTT.

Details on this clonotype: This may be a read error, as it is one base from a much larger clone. This CDR3 is CASSLTRREPQYF. The CDR3 DNA sequence: TGTGCCAGCAGCTTAACACGGCGGGAGCCGCAGTATTTT. The J gene is TRBJ2-3, the V gene TRBV7-3, with TRBD2 identical over 7 bases. The CDR3 consists of 13 residues. The trim removed 0 bases at V and 10 bases at J, leaving 4 bases unmatched. Germline CDR1 reads SGHTA; CDR2 reads FQGTGA.

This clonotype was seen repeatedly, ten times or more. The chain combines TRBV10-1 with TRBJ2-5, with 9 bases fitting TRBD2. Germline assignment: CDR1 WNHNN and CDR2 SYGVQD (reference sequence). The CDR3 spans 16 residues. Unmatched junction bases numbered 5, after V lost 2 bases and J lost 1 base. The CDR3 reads CASSEISGSPQETQYF. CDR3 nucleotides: TGCGCCAGCAGTGAGATTAGCGGGAGCCCCCAAGAGACCCAGTACTTC.

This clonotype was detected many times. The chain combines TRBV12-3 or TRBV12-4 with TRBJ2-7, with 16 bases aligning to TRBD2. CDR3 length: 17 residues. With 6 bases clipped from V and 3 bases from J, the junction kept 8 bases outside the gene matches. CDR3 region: CASRGGGLAGGIYEQYF. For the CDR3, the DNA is TGTGCCAGCAGAGGCGGGGGACTAGCGGGAGGGATCTACGAGCAGTACTTC.

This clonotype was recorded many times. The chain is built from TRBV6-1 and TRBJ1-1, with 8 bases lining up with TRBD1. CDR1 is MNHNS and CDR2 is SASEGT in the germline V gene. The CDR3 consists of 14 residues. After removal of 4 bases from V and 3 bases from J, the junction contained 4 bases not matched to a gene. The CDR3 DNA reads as TGTGCCAGCAGTGTGACAGGGGCGGACACTGAAGCTTTCTTT. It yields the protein CASSVTGADTEAFF.

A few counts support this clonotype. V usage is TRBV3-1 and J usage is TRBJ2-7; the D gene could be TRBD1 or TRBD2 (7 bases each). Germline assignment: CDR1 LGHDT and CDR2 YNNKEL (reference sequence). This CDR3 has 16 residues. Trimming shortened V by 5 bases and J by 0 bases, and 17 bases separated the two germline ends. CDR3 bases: TGTGCCAGCAGCTCGGGGGGTCGGGACAGCTCCTACGAGCAGTACTTC. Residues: CASSSGGRDSSYEQYF.

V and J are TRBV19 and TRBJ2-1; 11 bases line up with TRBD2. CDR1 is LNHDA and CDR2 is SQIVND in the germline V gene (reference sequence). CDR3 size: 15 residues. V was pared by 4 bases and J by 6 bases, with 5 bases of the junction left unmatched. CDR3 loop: CASSSIAGGFNEQFF. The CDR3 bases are TGTGCCAGTAGTAGCATAGCGGGAGGGTTCAATGAGCAGTTCTTC.

Here the CDR3 reads CASSPREDVFSYEQYF. The DNA for the CDR3 is TGTGCCAGCAGTCCGAGGGAAGACGTCTTCAGCTACGAGCAGTACTTC. The chain has TRBV28 and TRBJ2-7; a possible D gene is TRBD2 (5 bases). CDR3 size: 16 residues. V gave up 5 bases and J gave up 3 bases, with 20 bases separating them. Germline V gene data show CDR1 as MDHEN and CDR2 as SYDVKM.

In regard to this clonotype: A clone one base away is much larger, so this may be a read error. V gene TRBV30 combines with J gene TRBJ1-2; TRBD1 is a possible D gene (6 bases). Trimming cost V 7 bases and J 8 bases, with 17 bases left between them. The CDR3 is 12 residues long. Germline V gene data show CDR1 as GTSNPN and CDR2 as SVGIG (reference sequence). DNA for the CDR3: TGTGCCTACAGGGCAGGGGCGAGGGGCTACACCTTC. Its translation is CAYRAGARGYTF.

The CDR3 DNA sequence: TGCAGTGCTCACAAGACAGGGGACGATGAGCAGTTCTTC. Protein: CSAHKTGDDEQFF. The chain employs TRBV20-1 and TRBJ2-1, with 8 positions matching TRBD1. The CDR3 sequence is 13 residues long. Germline loops: CDR1 DFQATT, CDR2 SNEGSKA (reference sequence). V shed 5 bases and J 8 bases; nucleotides not matched to a gene: 8.

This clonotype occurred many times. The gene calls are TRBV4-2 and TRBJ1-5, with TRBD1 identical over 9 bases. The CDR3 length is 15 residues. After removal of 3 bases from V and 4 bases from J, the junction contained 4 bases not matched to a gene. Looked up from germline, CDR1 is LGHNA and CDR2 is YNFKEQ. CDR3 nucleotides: TGTGCCAGCAGCCATGACAGGGGGGTAAATCAGCCCCAGCATTTT. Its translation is CASSHDRGVNQPQHF.

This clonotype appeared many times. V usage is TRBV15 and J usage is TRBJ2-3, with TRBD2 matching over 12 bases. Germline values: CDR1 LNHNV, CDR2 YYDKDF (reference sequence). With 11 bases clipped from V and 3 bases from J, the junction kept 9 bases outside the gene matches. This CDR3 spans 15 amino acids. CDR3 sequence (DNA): TGTGCCTCATGTGCTGGACTAGCGGGGACAGATACGCAGTATTTT. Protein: CASCAGLAGTDTQYF.

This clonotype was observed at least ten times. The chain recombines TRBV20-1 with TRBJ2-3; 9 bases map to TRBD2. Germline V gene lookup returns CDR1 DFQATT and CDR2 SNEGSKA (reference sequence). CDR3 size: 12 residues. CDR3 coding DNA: TGCAGAGCGGGAGGCACAGCGGATACGCAGTATTTT. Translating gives CRAGGTADTQYF.

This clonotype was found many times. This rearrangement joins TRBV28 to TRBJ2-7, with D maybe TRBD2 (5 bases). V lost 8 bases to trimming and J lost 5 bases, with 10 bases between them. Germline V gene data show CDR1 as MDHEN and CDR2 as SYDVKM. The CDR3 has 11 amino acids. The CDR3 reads CASSPGNEQYF. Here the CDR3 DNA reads TGTGCCAGCTCCCCGGGAAACGAGCAGTACTTC.

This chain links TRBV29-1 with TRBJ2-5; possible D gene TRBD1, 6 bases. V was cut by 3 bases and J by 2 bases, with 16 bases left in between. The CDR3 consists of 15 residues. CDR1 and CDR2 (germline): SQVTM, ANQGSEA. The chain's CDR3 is CSVDWRGQGQETQYF. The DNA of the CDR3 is TGCAGCGTTGATTGGCGCGGTCAGGGGCAAGAGACCCAGTACTTC.

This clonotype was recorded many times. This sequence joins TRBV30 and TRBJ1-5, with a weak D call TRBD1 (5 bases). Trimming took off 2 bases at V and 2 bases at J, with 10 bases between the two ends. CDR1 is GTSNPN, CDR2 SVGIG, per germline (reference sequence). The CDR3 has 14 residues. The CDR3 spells CAWSTGEGNQPQHF. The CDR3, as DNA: TGTGCCTGGAGTACGGGGGAGGGCAATCAGCCCCAGCATTTT.

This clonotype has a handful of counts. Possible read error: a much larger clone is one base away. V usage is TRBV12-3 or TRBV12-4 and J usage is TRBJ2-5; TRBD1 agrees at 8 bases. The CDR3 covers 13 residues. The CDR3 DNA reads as TGTGCCTGCAGCCAGACAGGGGTTGAGACCCAGTACTTC. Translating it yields CACSQTGVETQYF.

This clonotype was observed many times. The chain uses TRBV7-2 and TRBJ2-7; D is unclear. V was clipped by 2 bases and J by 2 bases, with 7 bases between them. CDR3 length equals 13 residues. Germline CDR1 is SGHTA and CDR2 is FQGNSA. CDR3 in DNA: TGTGCCAGCAGCTTATCGGCGGCCTACGAGCAGTACTTC. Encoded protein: CASSLSAAYEQYF.

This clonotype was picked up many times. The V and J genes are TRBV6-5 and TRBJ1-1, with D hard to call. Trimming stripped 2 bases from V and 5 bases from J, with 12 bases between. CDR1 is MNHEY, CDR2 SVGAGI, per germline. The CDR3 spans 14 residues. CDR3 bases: TGTGCCAGCAGTTACAGGGTTACTTGGACTGAAGCTTTCTTT. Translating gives CASSYRVTWTEAFF.

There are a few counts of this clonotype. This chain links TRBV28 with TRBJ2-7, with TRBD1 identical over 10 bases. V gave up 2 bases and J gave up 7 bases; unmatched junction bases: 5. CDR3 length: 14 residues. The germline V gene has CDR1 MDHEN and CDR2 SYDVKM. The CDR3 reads CASSLGDRGGEQYF. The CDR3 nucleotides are TGTGCCAGCAGTTTAGGGGACAGGGGTGGTGAGCAGTACTTC.

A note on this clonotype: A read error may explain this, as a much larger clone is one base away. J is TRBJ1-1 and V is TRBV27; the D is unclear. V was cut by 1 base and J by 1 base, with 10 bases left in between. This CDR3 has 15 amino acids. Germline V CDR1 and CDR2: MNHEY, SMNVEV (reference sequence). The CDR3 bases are TGTGCCAGCAGTTTATGGGAGGGCGGGAACACTGAAGCTTTCTTT. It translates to CASSLWEGGNTEAFF.

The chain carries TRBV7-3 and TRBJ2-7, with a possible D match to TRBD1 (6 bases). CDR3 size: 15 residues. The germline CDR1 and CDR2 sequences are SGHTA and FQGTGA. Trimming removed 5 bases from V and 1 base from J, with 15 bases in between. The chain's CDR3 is CASSASFDRSYEQYF. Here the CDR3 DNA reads TGTGCCAGCAGCGCCAGCTTTGACAGGTCCTACGAGCAGTACTTC.

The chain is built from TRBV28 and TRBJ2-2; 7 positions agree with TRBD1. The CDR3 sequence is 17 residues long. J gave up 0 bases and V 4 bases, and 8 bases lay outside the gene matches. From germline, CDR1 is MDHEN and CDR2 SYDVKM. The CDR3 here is CASSSPQGVTNTGELFF. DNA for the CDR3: TGTGCCAGCAGTTCCCCTCAGGGGGTAACGAACACCGGGGAGCTGTTTTTT.

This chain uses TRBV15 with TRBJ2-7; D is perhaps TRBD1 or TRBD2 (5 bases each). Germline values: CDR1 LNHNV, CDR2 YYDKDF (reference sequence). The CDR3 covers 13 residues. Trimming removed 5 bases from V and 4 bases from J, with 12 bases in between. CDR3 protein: CATSRDLQYEQYF. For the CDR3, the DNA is TGTGCCACCAGCCGGGACCTTCAGTACGAGCAGTACTTC.

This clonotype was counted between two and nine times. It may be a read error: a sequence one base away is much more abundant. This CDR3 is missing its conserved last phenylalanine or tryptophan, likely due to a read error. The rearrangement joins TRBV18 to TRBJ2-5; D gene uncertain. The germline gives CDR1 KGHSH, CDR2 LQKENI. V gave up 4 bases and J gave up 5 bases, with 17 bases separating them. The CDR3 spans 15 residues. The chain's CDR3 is CASSLDYMSGETQYL. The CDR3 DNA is TGTGCCAGCTCACTCGATTACATGTCCGGGGAGACCCAGTACCTC.

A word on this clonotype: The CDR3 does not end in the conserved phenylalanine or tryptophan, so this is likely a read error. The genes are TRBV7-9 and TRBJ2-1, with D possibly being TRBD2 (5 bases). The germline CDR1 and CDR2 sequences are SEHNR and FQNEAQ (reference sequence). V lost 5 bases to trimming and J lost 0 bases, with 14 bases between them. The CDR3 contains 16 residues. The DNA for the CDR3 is TGTGCCAGCAGCCGACCGGACGGGAACTCCTACAATGAGCAGTTCCTC. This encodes CASSRPDGNSYNEQFL.

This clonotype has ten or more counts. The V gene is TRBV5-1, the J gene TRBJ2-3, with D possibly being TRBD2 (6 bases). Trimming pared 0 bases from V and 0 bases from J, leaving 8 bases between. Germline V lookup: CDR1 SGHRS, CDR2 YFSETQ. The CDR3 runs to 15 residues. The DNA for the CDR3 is TGCGCCAGCAGCTTGGGGCGGGGCAGCACAGATACGCAGTATTTT. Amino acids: CASSLGRGSTDTQYF.

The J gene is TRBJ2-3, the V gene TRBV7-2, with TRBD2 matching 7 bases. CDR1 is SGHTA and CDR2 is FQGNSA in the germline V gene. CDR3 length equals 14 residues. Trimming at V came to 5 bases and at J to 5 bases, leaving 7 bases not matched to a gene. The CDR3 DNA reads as TGTGCCAGCAGCCCCGGGGGGTCTGGAGATACGCAGTATTTT. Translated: CASSPGGSGDTQYF.

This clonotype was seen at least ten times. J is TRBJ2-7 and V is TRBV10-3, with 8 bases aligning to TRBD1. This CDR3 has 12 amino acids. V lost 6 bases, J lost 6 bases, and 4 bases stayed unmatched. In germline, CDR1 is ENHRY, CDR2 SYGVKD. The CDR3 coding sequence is TGTGCCATCAGACAGGGGGTTGGCGAGCAGTACTTC. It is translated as CAIRQGVGEQYF.

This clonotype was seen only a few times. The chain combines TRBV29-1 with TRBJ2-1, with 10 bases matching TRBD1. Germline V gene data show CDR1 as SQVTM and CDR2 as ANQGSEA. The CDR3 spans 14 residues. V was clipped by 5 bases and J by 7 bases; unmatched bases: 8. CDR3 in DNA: TGCAGCGTTCCACGGACAGGGGGTGCGAATGAGCAGTTCTTC. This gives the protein CSVPRTGGANEQFF.

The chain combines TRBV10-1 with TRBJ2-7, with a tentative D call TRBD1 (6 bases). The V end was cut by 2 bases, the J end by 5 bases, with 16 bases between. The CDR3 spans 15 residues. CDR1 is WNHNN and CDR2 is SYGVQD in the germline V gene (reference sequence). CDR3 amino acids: CASSEAGVGSHEQYF. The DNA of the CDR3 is TGCGCCAGCAGTGAGGCAGGGGTAGGGTCCCACGAGCAGTACTTC.